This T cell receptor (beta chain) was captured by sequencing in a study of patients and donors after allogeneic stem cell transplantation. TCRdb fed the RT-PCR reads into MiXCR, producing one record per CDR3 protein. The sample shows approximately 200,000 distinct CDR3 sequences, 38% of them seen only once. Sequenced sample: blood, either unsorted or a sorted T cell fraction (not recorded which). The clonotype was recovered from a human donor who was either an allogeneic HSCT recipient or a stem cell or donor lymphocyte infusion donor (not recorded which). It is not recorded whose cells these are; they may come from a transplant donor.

CDR3 bases: TGTGCCAGCAGTCTCCCCGGACAGGGGGCTTTAGAGACCCAGTACTTC. This translates into CASSLPGQGALETQYF. V usage is TRBV28 and J usage is TRBJ2-5, with 11 bases fitting TRBD1. The germline gives CDR1 MDHEN, CDR2 SYDVKM. The junction had 9 bases not matched to a gene; V was cut back by 5 bases and J by 4 bases. The CDR3 has 16 amino acids. The whole variable domain, filled in from reference TRBV28 and TRBJ2-5, reads DVKVTQSSRYLVKRTGEKVFLECVQDMDHENMFWYRQDPGLGLRLIYFSYDVKMKEKGDIPEGYSVSREKKERFSLILESASTNQTSMYLCASSLPGQGALETQYFGPGTRLLVL.